The next 8 T cell receptor beta chains were all read from a single sample in a study of spatial heterogeneity in lung cancer. TCRdb re-called the 5' RACE reads with MiXCR, one entry per CDR3 protein. Counted here are 4,000 to 6,500 distinct CDR3 sequences, less than 15% occurring once; the ten biggest clones make up roughly 52%. No cognate antigen is known for these TCRs. Documented time point: sample taken at primary tumor resection. Study outcomes and limitations: Expanded intratumoral alpha and beta TCR counts tracked tumor mutation counts.

The sequences come from lung tumor tissue, collected at surgery. All receptors derive from a male donor with early-stage non-small cell lung cancer.

This clonotype has a handful of counts. The rearrangement links TRBV13 to TRBJ2-7, with D hard to call. In germline, CDR1 is PRHDT, CDR2 FYEKMQ (reference sequence). The V end lost 10 bases, the J end lost 5 bases, and 21 bases lay between the germline ends. This CDR3 contains 14 residues. The CDR3 is CATASRLRWDEQYF. CDR3 DNA sequence: TGTGCCACCGCCAGCCGCCTGAGATGGGACGAGCAGTACTTC.

The chain combines TRBV4-3 with TRBJ1-6; weak D call: TRBD1 (5 bases). Germline V gives CDR1 LGHNA, CDR2 YSLEER. The CDR3 spans 16 residues. V lost 3 bases, J lost 5 bases, and 14 bases lay in between. CDR3: CASSHHPGGNNSPLHF. For the CDR3, the DNA is TGCGCCAGCAGCCACCACCCGGGGGGAAATAATTCACCCCTCCACTTT.

This clonotype was counted ten times or more. This sequence joins TRBV19 and TRBJ1-2, with 10 positions matching TRBD1. Germline CDR1 reads LNHDA; CDR2 reads SQIVND (reference sequence). This CDR3 is built from 15 residues. The V segment lost 9 bases and the J segment 8 bases; nucleotides outside the gene matches: 15. The CDR3 reads CASWGTGVYSIGYTF. DNA for the CDR3: TGTGCCAGCTGGGGGACAGGGGTTTATTCAATCGGCTACACCTTC.

This chain uses TRBV20-1 with TRBJ2-3; possibly TRBD1 for D (5 bases). Germline CDR1 and CDR2: DFQATT and SNEGSKA (reference sequence). V lost 5 bases, J lost 8 bases, and 11 bases lay in between. The CDR3 totals 11 residues. The CDR3 spells CSAGQGFTQYF. CDR3 sequence (DNA): TGCAGTGCTGGGCAGGGATTTACGCAGTATTTT.

This chain joins TRBV5-4 and TRBJ2-1; D gene unclear. Germline-derived CDR1 and CDR2 are SGHNT and YYREEE (reference sequence). V was shortened by 4 bases and J by 0 bases, with 11 bases between the two germline ends. The length of the CDR3 is 15 residues. The CDR3 sequence: CASSTTPYSYNEQFF. As DNA, the CDR3 is TGTGCCAGCAGCACTACCCCTTACTCCTACAATGAGCAGTTCTTC.

A word on this clonotype: A read error may account for a junction end that differs from germline. J is TRBJ2-3 and V is TRBV7-2, with 7 bases fitting TRBD2. The CDR3 spans 13 residues. CDR1 SGHTA and CDR2 FQGNSA come from the germline V gene. CDR3 in amino acids: CASSSKIETSSSW. CDR3 in DNA: TGTGCCAGCAGCTCAAAAATCGAGACTAGCTCCTCATGG. Complete variable domain (other parts from reference TRBV7-2 and TRBJ2-3): GAGVSQSPSNKVTEKGKDVELRCDPISGHTALYWYRQSLGQGLEFLIYFQGNSAPDKSGLPSDRFSAERTGGSVSTLTIQRTQQEDSAVYLCASSSKIETSSSWGPGTRLTVL.

This clonotype has a handful of counts. The rearrangement links TRBV18 to TRBJ2-7, with D uncertain. Trimming cost V 2 bases and J 3 bases, with 5 bases left between them. The CDR3 is 12 amino acids. CDR1 is KGHSH and CDR2 is LQKENI in the germline V gene. CDR3 residues: CASSPWGYEQYF. CDR3 sequence (DNA): TGTGCCAGCTCACCATGGGGCTACGAGCAGTACTTC.

This chain uses TRBV7-9 with TRBJ1-1; a possible D gene is TRBD1 (6 bases). The CDR3 consists of 13 residues. Trimming took off 5 bases at V and 7 bases at J, with 14 bases between the two ends. Germline V CDR1 and CDR2: SEHNR, FQNEAQ (reference sequence). CDR3 bases: TGTGCCAGCAGCAAGGGGGGATTCGGTGAAGCTTTCTTT. It codes for CASSKGGFGEAFF.